These T cell receptor beta chains were read from a single sample in a study of control samples from healthy donors and cancer patients. Sequencing was performed with immunoSEQ multiplex PCR; in TCRdb, only in-frame clones are kept and a portion is missing. The data show 95,000 to 150,000 clones, approximately 87% seen once. Sequenced input: blood. These receptors came from a man in his thirties or forties in good health. The CDR3 runs from the conserved cysteine through the conserved F or W. A D gene is named only where the DNA matches it firmly. Clone size, where shown, is once, few, many, or a class for clones that have expanded.

clone size: NA; J gene: TRBJ1-6; V gene: TRBV30; D gene: TRBD1; CDR3 DNA: TGTGCCTGGAGACAACAGGGGAGTTCACCCCTCCACTTT; CDR3 protein: CAWRQQGSSPLHF
clone size: NA; J gene: TRBJ1-1; V gene: TRBV21-1; D gene: NA; CDR3 DNA: TGTGCCAGCAGCACCTGGTCAGGGACCTTCTTT; CDR3 protein: CASSTWSGTFF
clone size: NA; J gene: TRBJ1-1; V gene: TRBV10-3; D gene: TRBD1; CDR3 DNA: TGTGCCATCAGGGACGGACAGGGCACTGAAGCTTTCTTT; CDR3 protein: CAIRDGQGTEAFF
clone size: NA; J gene: TRBJ2-6; V gene: TRBV29-1; D gene: NA; CDR3 DNA: TGCAGCGTTGAAGAAGGGGGCTCTGGGGCCAACGTCCTGACTTTC; CDR3 protein: CSVEEGGSGANVLTF
clone size: NA; J gene: TRBJ1-3; V gene: TRBV28; D gene: NA; CDR3 DNA: TGTGCCAGCAGTTTGGGTTACCATGGAAACACCATATATTTT; CDR3 protein: CASSLGYHGNTIYF
clone size: NA; J gene: TRBJ1-1; V gene: TRBV7-2; D gene: NA; CDR3 DNA: TGTGCCAGCAGGTTACAGGCCCAAAACACTGAAGCTTTCTTT; CDR3 protein: CASRLQAQNTEAFF
clone size: NA; J gene: TRBJ2-6; V gene: TRBV6-1; D gene: NA; CDR3 DNA: TGTGCCAGCAGTGAAGCGCTAAGGGCCGGGGCCAACGTCCTGACTTTC; CDR3 protein: CASSEALRAGANVLTF
clone size: NA; J gene: TRBJ1-5; V gene: TRBV29-1; D gene: NA; CDR3 DNA: TGCAGCGTCACCCTCGGGGGGTCAGGCAATCAGCCCCAGCATTTT; CDR3 protein: CSVTLGGSGNQPQHF
clone size: NA; J gene: TRBJ1-3; V gene: TRBV9; D gene: NA; CDR3 DNA: TGTGCCAGCAGCGCAACAGGGTCGGGGGGAAACACCATATATTTT; CDR3 protein: CASSATGSGGNTIYF
clone size: few; J gene: TRBJ1-4; V gene: TRBV11-2; D gene: TRBD1; CDR3 DNA: TGTGCCAGCAGCCAAACACAGGGGCGGGCAACTAATGAAAAACTGTTTTTT; CDR3 protein: CASSQTQGRATNEKLFF
clone size: NA; J gene: TRBJ1-1; V gene: TRBV9; D gene: NA; CDR3 DNA: TGTGCCAGCAGCGCCACCCCCAGGAGTGAAGCTTTCTTT; CDR3 protein: CASSATPRSEAFF
clone size: NA; J gene: TRBJ1-1; V gene: TRBV7-9; D gene: NA; CDR3 DNA: TGTGCCAGCAGCTTAGCGCAAGGGAACATAAATGAAGCTTTCTTT; CDR3 protein: CASSLAQGNINEAFF
clone size: few; J gene: TRBJ1-1; V gene: TRBV5-5; D gene: TRBD1; CDR3 DNA: TGTGCCAGCAGCTTAGGAGGGGGCACCGGGAACACTGAAGCTTTCTTT; CDR3 protein: CASSLGGGTGNTEAFF
clone size: NA; J gene: TRBJ2-1; V gene: TRBV2; D gene: NA; CDR3 DNA: TGTGCCAGCAGTGCAGAGGGATCCTACAATGAGCAGTTCTTC; CDR3 protein: CASSAEGSYNEQFF
clone size: NA; J gene: TRBJ2-5; V gene: TRBV30; D gene: NA; CDR3 DNA: TGTGCCTGGAGCCCGGGAACTCAAGAGACCCAGTACTTC; CDR3 protein: CAWSPGTQETQYF
clone size: NA; J gene: TRBJ1-5; V gene: TRBV19; D gene: NA; CDR3 DNA: TGTGCCAGTAGCAACTACAATCAGCCCCAGCATTTT; CDR3 protein: CASSNYNQPQHF
clone size: NA; J gene: TRBJ2-5; V gene: TRBV19; D gene: NA; CDR3 DNA: TGTGCCAGTAGTAGGACCCGGGAGACCCAGTACTTC; CDR3 protein: CASSRTRETQYF
clone size: NA; J gene: TRBJ1-6; V gene: TRBV30; D gene: TRBD1; CDR3 DNA: TGTGCCTGGAGTTTGGGACAGGGAGGTTCACCCCTCCACTTT; CDR3 protein: CAWSLGQGGSPLHF
clone size: NA; J gene: TRBJ1-1; V gene: TRBV28; D gene: NA; CDR3 DNA: TGTGCCAGCAGTTTAGTAACAGGGTCGGCTTTCTTT; CDR3 protein: CASSLVTGSAFF
clone size: NA; J gene: TRBJ1-5; V gene: TRBV7-9; D gene: NA; CDR3 DNA: TGTGCCAGCAGCTTCGGCCGAGGACCGTCGACATATAGCAATCAGCCCCAGCATTTT; CDR3 protein: CASSFGRGPSTYSNQPQHF
clone size: NA; J gene: TRBJ2-2; V gene: TRBV2; D gene: TRBD2; CDR3 DNA: TGTGCCAGCAGTGAAACGTTGCCGGTAGCGGGGAGTACCGGGGAGCTGTTTTTT; CDR3 protein: CASSETLPVAGSTGELFF
clone size: NA; J gene: TRBJ2-1; V gene: TRBV7-2; D gene: TRBD2; CDR3 DNA: TGTGCCAGCAGCATTAGCGGGGGGGCCCACAATGAGCAGTTCTTC; CDR3 protein: CASSISGGAHNEQFF
clone size: once; J gene: TRBJ2-2; V gene: TRBV13; D gene: TRBD2; CDR3 DNA: TGTGCCAGCAGCTTAATCGCTAGCGGGCCGCCCACCGGGGAGCTGTTTTTT; CDR3 protein: CASSLIASGPPTGELFF
clone size: NA; J gene: TRBJ1-1; V gene: TRBV3-1/TRBV3-2; D gene: NA; CDR3 DNA: TGTGCCAGCAGCCAAGCGGCGGGCACTGAAGCTTTCTTT; CDR3 protein: CASSQAAGTEAFF
clone size: NA; J gene: TRBJ2-2; V gene: TRBV18; D gene: TRBD1; CDR3 DNA: TGTGCCAGCTCACCACAGGGACAGGCGAACACCGGGGAGCTGTTTTTT; CDR3 protein: CASSPQGQANTGELFF
clone size: NA; J gene: TRBJ2-7; V gene: TRBV20-1; D gene: NA; CDR3 DNA: TGCAGTGCCAGTAAGGGCGGGGAGCTCGAGCAGTACTTC; CDR3 protein: CSASKGGELEQYF
clone size: few; J gene: TRBJ2-3; V gene: TRBV11-3; D gene: NA; CDR3 DNA: TGTGCCAGCAGCTCAGGGACGAGCACAGATACGCAGTATTTT; CDR3 protein: CASSSGTSTDTQYF
clone size: NA; J gene: TRBJ1-6; V gene: TRBV11-1; D gene: TRBD1; CDR3 DNA: TGTGCCAGCAGGAGGGGGACAGGGGTTTCACCCCTCCACTTT; CDR3 protein: CASRRGTGVSPLHF
clone size: NA; J gene: TRBJ2-1; V gene: TRBV6-4; D gene: NA; CDR3 DNA: TGTGCCAGCAGTGACTCGGGTGGAAGCAATGAGCAGTTCTTC; CDR3 protein: CASSDSGGSNEQFF
clone size: NA; J gene: TRBJ1-5; V gene: TRBV20-1; D gene: TRBD1; CDR3 DNA: TGCAGTGCTAGTCCCCAGGGGGCTGTTCAGCCCCAGCATTTT; CDR3 protein: CSASPQGAVQPQHF
clone size: NA; J gene: TRBJ1-1; V gene: TRBV27; D gene: TRBD1; CDR3 DNA: TGTGCCAGCAGTTTAGGGACAGGACCCTACACTGAAGCTTTCTTT; CDR3 protein: CASSLGTGPYTEAFF
clone size: NA; J gene: TRBJ1-1; V gene: TRBV5-1; D gene: NA; CDR3 DNA: TGCGCCAGCAGCTTGGCGGGGATGAACACTGAAGCTTTCTTT; CDR3 protein: CASSLAGMNTEAFF
clone size: NA; J gene: TRBJ1-2; V gene: TRBV5-6; D gene: NA; CDR3 DNA: TGTGCCAGCAGCGTTGACAGCCGGAACTATGGCTACACCTTC; CDR3 protein: CASSVDSRNYGYTF
clone size: NA; J gene: TRBJ1-4; V gene: TRBV30; D gene: NA; CDR3 DNA: TGTGCCTGGAGTGAGGGGTTTGGGGAAAAACTGTTTTTT; CDR3 protein: CAWSEGFGEKLFF
clone size: NA; J gene: TRBJ2-1; V gene: TRBV12-3/TRBV12-4; D gene: NA; CDR3 DNA: TGTGCCAGCAGCGACTATTACAATGAGCAGTTCTTC; CDR3 protein: CASSDYYNEQFF
clone size: NA; J gene: TRBJ1-1; V gene: TRBV18; D gene: TRBD1; CDR3 DNA: TGTGCCACCCGAGCAGGGGGCGCAAACACTGAAGCTTTCTTT; CDR3 protein: CATRAGGANTEAFF
clone size: NA; J gene: TRBJ1-6; V gene: TRBV30; D gene: NA; CDR3 DNA: TGTGCCTGGAGTGGGGGGGCGGGGGATTCACCCCTCCACTTT; CDR3 protein: CAWSGGAGDSPLHF
clone size: NA; J gene: TRBJ1-5; V gene: TRBV27; D gene: TRBD1; CDR3 DNA: TGTGCCAGCAGTCCCCTTCTGGTACAGGGGACTCTAAACAATCAGCCCCAGCATTTT; CDR3 protein: CASSPLLVQGTLNNQPQHF
clone size: once; J gene: TRBJ1-6; V gene: TRBV2; D gene: TRBD1; CDR3 DNA: TGTGCCAGCAAGGGACAGGGGACTTCACCCCTCCACTTT; CDR3 protein: CASKGQGTSPLHF
clone size: NA; J gene: TRBJ1-1; V gene: TRBV2; D gene: NA; CDR3 DNA: TGTGCCAGCAGTGAAGCGCGGGGGAACACTGAAGCTTTCTTT; CDR3 protein: CASSEARGNTEAFF
clone size: NA; J gene: TRBJ2-2; V gene: TRBV19; D gene: NA; CDR3 DNA: TGTGCCAGTAGTATCGACCGGGCCATCACCGGGGAGCTGTTTTTT; CDR3 protein: CASSIDRAITGELFF
clone size: NA; J gene: TRBJ1-6; V gene: TRBV5-1; D gene: NA; CDR3 DNA: TGCGCCAGCAGCTTAGGGAACCTCGCTGGTTCACCCCTCCACTTT; CDR3 protein: CASSLGNLAGSPLHF
clone size: NA; J gene: TRBJ2-1; V gene: TRBV5-1; D gene: NA; CDR3 DNA: TGCGCCAGCAGCCCTCTGGCGGGGGCAAACAATGAGCAGTTCTTC; CDR3 protein: CASSPLAGANNEQFF
clone size: NA; J gene: TRBJ1-1; V gene: TRBV4-1; D gene: NA; CDR3 DNA: TGCGCCAGCAGCCAAGTGGGGGGAAAAGAGGCTTTCTTT; CDR3 protein: CASSQVGGKEAFF
clone size: once; J gene: TRBJ1-1; V gene: TRBV18; D gene: NA; CDR3 DNA: TGTGCCAGCTCACCTCCCGACGGGAGCACTGAAGCTTTCTTT; CDR3 protein: CASSPPDGSTEAFF